These T cell receptor beta chains were read from a single sample in a study of blood T cell repertoires in COVID-19. Method: immunoSEQ multiplex PCR; TCRdb's copy keeps in-frame clones and lacks some. Of under 95,000 clones in the sample, almost 85% were seen once. The sequencing input was peripheral blood. These receptors were taken from a woman at least 80 years old with acute or convalescent COVID-19. CDR3s include the opening cysteine and the closing phenylalanine or tryptophan. D genes are given only for firm matches. The size of a clone is reported for some rows only, either as once, few or many, or as a class for expanded clones.

d_gene	j_gene	abundance	v_gene	CDR3aa	CDR3nt
.	TRBJ1-3	.	TRBV5-1	CASSLEGVAGNTIYF	TGCGCCAGCAGCTTGGAAGGGGTCGCTGGAAACACCATATATTTT
.	TRBJ1-4	once	TRBV28	CASSPGGATNEKLFF	TGTGCCAGCAGCCCCGGAGGTGCAACTAATGAAAAACTGTTTTTT
TRBD1	TRBJ2-1	.	TRBV5-1	CASSLGQGSYNEQFF	TGCGCCAGCAGCTTGGGACAGGGTTCCTACAATGAGCAGTTCTTC
TRBD1	TRBJ1-6	.	TRBV6-5	CASEGAESSPLHF	TGTGCCAGCGAGGGGGCAGAATCTTCACCCCTCCACTTT
.	TRBJ1-1	.	TRBV12-3/TRBV12-4	CASSISVGTEAFF	TGTGCCAGCAGTATCTCGGTCGGGACTGAAGCTTTCTTT
TRBD2	TRBJ2-5	.	TRBV9	CASSVFPGLQETQYF	TGTGCCAGCAGCGTGTTTCCGGGACTACAAGAGACCCAGTACTTC
.	TRBJ2-1	.	TRBV14	CASSQLLGRGTYNEQFF	TGTGCCAGCAGCCAATTATTGGGCAGGGGCACTTACAATGAGCAGTTCTTC
.	TRBJ1-5	once	TRBV28	CASSRQNSNQPQHF	TGTGCCAGCAGTCGACAGAATAGCAATCAGCCCCAGCATTTT
TRBD1	TRBJ2-5	.	TRBV5-1	CASSLGTGTVETQYF	TGCGCCAGCAGCCTAGGGACAGGGACCGTAGAGACCCAGTACTTC
TRBD1	TRBJ1-1	.	TRBV7-3	CASSPGTGGTEAFF	TGTGCCAGCAGCCCAGGGACAGGGGGTACTGAAGCTTTCTTT
.	TRBJ1-6	.	TRBV4-1	CASSRSESSYNSPLHF	TGCGCCAGCAGCCGTTCCGAGAGCTCCTATAATTCACCCCTCCACTTT
.	TRBJ1-6	few	TRBV12-3/TRBV12-4	CASLQVVGSPLHF	TGTGCCAGCTTACAGGTGGTGGGTTCACCCCTCCACTTT
TRBD1	TRBJ1-6	.	TRBV28	CASSPTGGGLPHRGWNSGNSPLHF	TGTGCCAGCAGTCCTACCGGAGGCGGCCTCCCACACAGGGGGTGGAATTCGGGCAATTCACCCCTCCACTTT
TRBD1	TRBJ1-2	.	TRBV6-1	CASSHGTVYGYTF	TGTGCCAGCAGCCACGGGACAGTCTATGGCTACACCTTC
.	TRBJ2-5	.	TRBV5-4	CASSLVEQETQYF	TGTGCCAGCAGCTTGGTCGAGCAAGAGACCCAGTACTTC
.	TRBJ2-7	.	TRBV20-1	CSAADSYEQYF	TGCAGTGCTGCGGACAGCTACGAGCAGTACTTC
.	TRBJ2-2	.	TRBV2	CASSLAGGHTGELFF	TGTGCCAGCAGTCTCGCAGGGGGGCACACCGGGGAGCTGTTTTTT
.	TRBJ1-2	once	TRBV10-3	CAIQGQGGVYGYTF	TGTGCCATCCAAGGTCAGGGAGGCGTTTATGGCTACACCTTC
.	TRBJ1-5	.	TRBV6-1	CASSSDSTGNQPQHF	TGTGCCAGCAGTTCGGACAGCACGGGCAATCAGCCCCAGCATTTT
TRBD1	TRBJ2-7	.	TRBV5-1	CASSSTGGNSYEQYF	TGCGCCAGCAGCTCCACAGGGGGGAACTCCTACGAGCAGTACTTC
.	TRBJ2-5	.	TRBV3-1/TRBV3-2	CASSQTTEETQYF	TGTGCCAGCAGCCAGACTACCGAAGAGACCCAGTACTTC
TRBD1	TRBJ1-4	.	TRBV6-2/TRBV6-3	CASSPGTGSEKLFF	TGTGCCAGCAGTCCCGGGACAGGGTCTGAAAAACTGTTTTTT
TRBD1	TRBJ2-5	.	TRBV2	CASIQGRSETQYF	TGTGCCAGTATACAGGGGAGATCAGAGACCCAGTACTTC
TRBD2	TRBJ2-2	.	TRBV18	CASSPGTSGSTATGELFF	TGTGCCAGCTCACCCGGGACTAGCGGGAGCACCGCCACCGGGGAGCTGTTTTTT
TRBD1	TRBJ1-1	.	TRBV6-5	CASSRSGQVEAFF	TGTGCCAGCAGTCGTTCGGGACAGGTTGAAGCTTTCTTT
.	TRBJ1-2	few	TRBV5-1	CASNDNNYGYTF	TGCGCCAGCAACGACAACAACTATGGCTACACCTTC
.	TRBJ1-1	.	TRBV6-5	CASRGTPNTEAFF	TGTGCCAGCAGGGGGACACCTAACACTGAAGCTTTCTTT
TRBD2	TRBJ2-3	.	TRBV4-1	CASSQDPSGPKVAQYF	TGCGCCAGCAGCCAAGATCCTAGCGGGCCAAAGGTGGCGCAGTATTTT
TRBD1	TRBJ1-1	.	TRBV19	CATSRTGVDSFF	TGTGCCACCTCACGGACAGGCGTTGATTCTTTCTTT
TRBD1	TRBJ2-7	few	TRBV5-1	CASTHGQGAYEQYF	TGCGCCAGCACCCACGGACAGGGGGCCTACGAGCAGTACTTC
.	TRBJ1-5	few	TRBV28	CASSTNGAGGNQPQHF	TGTGCCAGCAGTACCAATGGAGCCGGAGGCAATCAGCCCCAGCATTTT
.	TRBJ2-1	once	TRBV21-1	CATRGGSCDEQFF	TGTGCCACCCGGGGGGGCAGTTGCGATGAGCAGTTCTTC
TRBD1	TRBJ2-7	.	TRBV20-1	CSAAGGYEQYF	TGCAGTGCGGCAGGGGGCTACGAGCAGTACTTC
TRBD2	TRBJ2-3	.	TRBV28	CASSSRTSYTSDTQYF	TGTGCCAGCAGTTCCCGGACTAGCTATACGTCAGATACGCAGTATTTT
.	TRBJ1-4	.	TRBV19	CASSIGQDNEKLFF	TGTGCCAGTAGTATAGGCCAGGATAATGAAAAACTGTTTTTT
TRBD1	TRBJ2-2	.	TRBV6-4	CASSATGDTGELFF	TGTGCCAGCAGCGCGACAGGGGACACCGGGGAGCTGTTTTTT
TRBD1	TRBJ1-5	.	TRBV7-8	CASSFGTANQPQHF	TGTGCCAGCAGCTTCGGGACAGCGAACCAGCCCCAGCATTTT
.	TRBJ2-7	.	TRBV5-1	CASSPGQPYEQYF	TGCGCCAGCAGTCCCGGACAGCCCTACGAGCAGTACTTC
TRBD1	TRBJ2-1	few	TRBV24-1	CATSDTRGFSYNEQFF	TGTGCCACCAGTGATACCAGGGGGTTCTCCTACAATGAGCAGTTCTTC
.	TRBJ2-6	few	TRBV19	CASSIVTGPSGANVLTF	TGTGCCAGTAGTATAGTGACAGGCCCCTCTGGGGCCAACGTCCTGACTTTC
TRBD1	TRBJ1-1	.	TRBV19	CASSSATGARGAFF	TGTGCCAGTAGTAGCGCCACAGGGGCCAGGGGTGCTTTCTTT
TRBD1	TRBJ1-1	.	TRBV5-1	CASSLVPGGEAFF	TGCGCCAGCAGCTTGGTCCCAGGGGGTGAAGCTTTCTTT
TRBD1	TRBJ1-3	.	TRBV18	CASSERQGNSGNTIYF	TGTGCCAGCTCGGAAAGACAGGGTAACTCTGGAAACACCATATATTTT
TRBD2	TRBJ2-5	.	TRBV5-4	CASSSKLAGRETQYF	TGTGCCAGCAGCTCCAAACTAGCGGGCCGAGAGACCCAGTACTTC
.	TRBJ1-2	once	TRBV18	CASSLGQMTGGYTF	TGTGCCAGCTCACTTGGGCAAATGACAGGTGGCTACACCTTC
.	TRBJ1-2	.	TRBV19	CASSRLNSGYTF	TGTGCCAGTAGCCGACTCAATAGTGGCTACACCTTC
TRBD2	TRBJ2-1	.	TRBV14	CASSQGSSGRLRLDNEQFF	TGTGCCAGCAGCCAAGGGAGTAGCGGGAGGTTGAGATTAGACAATGAGCAGTTCTTC
.	TRBJ2-1	once	TRBV18	CASSPRQGNNNEQFF	TGTGCCAGCTCACCACGGCAGGGCAACAACAATGAGCAGTTCTTC
.	TRBJ1-5	.	TRBV19	CASRTTVSNQPQHF	TGTGCAAGTAGGACGACAGTTAGCAATCAGCCCCAGCATTTT
.	TRBJ2-5	.	TRBV5-1	CASSLPIGVETQYF	TGCGCCAGCAGCCTGCCGATAGGGGTTGAGACCCAGTACTTC
TRBD1	TRBJ2-5	.	TRBV6-5	CASKATDRGGETQYF	TGTGCCAGCAAGGCGACGGACAGGGGAGGAGAGACCCAGTACTTC
TRBD2	TRBJ2-5	.	TRBV24-1	CATSGRRQRGAAKTQYF	TGTGCCACCAGTGGTCGCCGTCAGCGGGGGGCTGCAAAGACCCAGTACTTC
TRBD1	TRBJ1-1	.	TRBV28	CATTGQGPEAFF	TGTGCCACTACAGGACAGGGCCCTGAAGCTTTCTTT
.	TRBJ1-3	.	TRBV27	CASSLSGTTSGGNTIYF	TGTGCCAGCAGTTTATCTGGAACCACTTCGGGAGGAAACACCATATATTTT
.	TRBJ2-5	.	TRBV5-1	CASSSPGETQYF	TGCGCCAGCAGCTCCCCGGGAGAGACCCAGTACTTC
TRBD1	TRBJ1-6	.	TRBV7-2	CASSFDRDSPLHF	TGTGCCAGCAGCTTTGACAGGGATTCACCCCTCCACTTT
TRBD1	TRBJ1-2	.	TRBV6-1	CASSERGDSVPYGYTF	TGTGCCAGCAGTGAAAGGGGGGACAGCGTACCTTATGGCTACACCTTC
.	TRBJ1-3	.	TRBV19	CASSITETGNTIYF	TGTGCCAGTAGTATTACGGAGACTGGAAACACCATATATTTT
TRBD2	TRBJ2-7	.	TRBV6-5	CADRLAGSYEQYF	TGTGCTGATAGACTAGCGGGTTCCTACGAGCAGTACTTC